Listed here is a single TCR beta chain. This sample is part of a study of blood T cell repertoires in COVID-19. Study-wide background: The study drew acute and convalescent COVID-19 samples from the United States, Italy and Spain.

Recovered status applied to Cohort 3 donors who had two consecutive negative PCRs. It also applied to those with clearance or with symptom resolution. In the source study's methods: Counts of nucleated cells, estimated from reference gene primer amplification, were obtained. TCRdb keeps only in-frame clones here, not all; method: immunoSEQ multiplex PCR. V, J and clone size are those of that table, while D and trimming were read from the DNA. The sample yields 250,000 to 350,000 clones, approximately 88% seen once. Germline V gene lookup returns CDR1 KGHDR and CDR2 SFDVKD. V shed 7 bases, J shed 6 bases, and the junction held 16 bases outside the gene matches. The CDR3 extends over 17 amino acids.

The TCR originated in a woman aged 40 to 55 who had recovered from COVID-19. The chain couples TRBV24-1 to TRBJ2-3, with 9 bases fitting TRBD2. Sequencing input: PBMCs or T cells enriched from blood (not recorded which). The CDR3 sequence is CATSQAGTSRIGDTQYF. CDR3 DNA: TGTGCCACCAGCCAAGCTGGGACTAGCAGGATTGGGGATACGCAGTATTTT.